These 12 T cell receptor beta chains originate from one sample sequenced in a study of PD-1 blockade in classical Hodgkin lymphoma. Brentuximab vedotin exposure varied among the patients, all of whom had relapsed after autologous stem cell transplantation. Sequencing used immunoSEQ multiplex PCR; TCRdb keeps in-frame clones, though not all of them. Among 80,000 to 100,000 clones listed, roughly 92% were seen once. The sample here was peripheral blood mononuclear cells (PBMCs), taken at baseline. Receptor source: a human donor with classical Hodgkin lymphoma.

The J gene is TRBJ2-1, the V gene TRBV10-1; 8 nucleotides line up with TRBD2. The J segment lost 1 base and the V segment lost 5 bases, leaving 1 base of the junction unmatched. CDR3 size: 14 residues. Germline CDR1 WNHNN, CDR2 SYGVQD (reference sequence). The CDR3 reads CASSSGSSYNEQFF. CDR3 sequence (DNA): TGCGCCAGCAGTAGCGGGAGTTCCTACAATGAGCAGTTCTTC.

V gene TRBV5-3 combines with J gene TRBJ1-1; tentative D call: TRBD1 (5 bases). TRBV5-3 is an ORF for which the function is uncertain. V dropped 3 bases and J dropped 7 bases, with 28 bases sitting between them. The CDR3 has 18 residues. The CDR3 here is CARSSLRKGPSARNEAFF. In DNA, the CDR3 is TGTGCCAGAAGCTCTCTTAGAAAGGGACCGTCAGCGAGAAATGAAGCTTTCTTT.

The chain recombines TRBV10-2 with TRBJ1-1, with D possibly TRBD1 on 5 matching bases. Germline values: CDR1 WSHSY, CDR2 SAAADI. This CDR3 comprises 14 residues. The V end was cut by 0 bases, the J end by 1 base, with 6 bases between. CDR3 protein: CASSESRGNTEAFF. CDR3 coding DNA: TGCGCCAGCAGTGAGTCGAGGGGGAACACTGAAGCTTTCTTT.

The gene calls are TRBV7-9 and TRBJ1-4, with TRBD1 identical over 8 bases. Germline-derived CDR1 and CDR2 are SEHNR and FQNEAQ (reference sequence). After removal of 4 bases from V and 8 bases from J, the junction contained 6 bases not matched to a gene. The CDR3 covers 14 residues. CDR3 DNA: TGTGCCAGCAGCTGGGACAGGTCAAGGGAAAAACTGTTTTTT. This translates into CASSWDRSREKLFF.

The rearrangement links TRBV21-1 to TRBJ2-7; the listed D gene, TRBD1, was not tested against the DNA. TRBV21-1 corresponds to a pseudogene. The CDR3 sequence is 17 residues long. This chain's CDR3 is CASSKGAQGAHSYEQYF. The CDR3 DNA sequence: TGTGCCAGCAGCAAAGGGGCACAGGGAGCGCACTCCTACGAGCAGTACTTC.

The chain carries TRBV28 and TRBJ2-3; D not certain. Germline CDR1 reads MDHEN; CDR2 reads SYDVKM. The CDR3 consists of 19 residues. The germline V and J ends were trimmed by 3 bases and 0 bases, with 22 bases remaining between them. The CDR3 sequence is CASSFISHLSKGSTDTQYF. CDR3 nucleotides: TGTGCCAGCAGTTTTATCTCGCACCTATCTAAGGGAAGCACAGATACGCAGTATTTT.

The chain links TRBV27 to TRBJ1-2; 7 bases match TRBD1. The J segment lost 8 bases and the V segment lost 5 bases, leaving 11 bases of the junction unmatched. The germline gives CDR1 MNHEY, CDR2 SMNVEV (reference sequence). This CDR3 region has 14 residues. The CDR3 DNA reads as TGTGCCAGCAGTATAAAACAGGGGACTGGAGGCTACACCTTC. Its protein is CASSIKQGTGGYTF.

V gene TRBV6-1 combines with J gene TRBJ1-6; D is unclear. The CDR3 loop spans 15 amino acids. V dropped 0 bases and J dropped 7 bases, with 10 bases sitting between them. Germline values: CDR1 MNHNS, CDR2 SASEGT. This CDR3 is CASSEAWTGNSPLHF. The CDR3 coding sequence is TGTGCCAGCAGTGAAGCTTGGACGGGAAATTCACCCCTCCACTTT.

The CDR3 DNA is TGTGCCAGCAGCTCTAGGACTAGCGGGAGGCCTGGGAATGAGCAGTTCTTC. This encodes CASSSRTSGRPGNEQFF. This chain links TRBV11-2 with TRBJ2-1, with 14 bases lining up with TRBD2. The germline gives CDR1 SGHAT, CDR2 FQNNGV. The V and J ends lost 4 bases and 7 bases, in that order; junction bases with no gene match: 9. This CDR3 contains 17 residues.

The chain recombines TRBV5-4 with TRBJ1-1, with D tentatively TRBD1 (6 bases). The V end was cut by 4 bases, the J end by 1 base, with 14 bases between. Germline V lookup: CDR1 SGHNT, CDR2 YYREEE (reference sequence). The CDR3 has 15 residues. The CDR3 sequence is CASSPAGGSNTEAFF. CDR3 nucleotides: TGTGCCAGCAGCCCGGCTGGGGGCTCGAACACTGAAGCTTTCTTT.

The rearrangement joins TRBV19 to TRBJ2-7, with D possibly called TRBD1 or TRBD2 (5 bases each). Germline CDR1 is LNHDA and CDR2 is SQIVND (reference sequence). The germline V and J ends were trimmed by 9 bases and 2 bases, with 20 bases remaining between them. CDR3 length: 15 residues. The CDR3 DNA reads as TGTGCCAGGGGGGTCGGTCAGGGTCAACCCTACGAGCAGTACTTC. Translated, it gives CARGVGQGQPYEQYF.

The sample holds one count of this clone. This rearrangement joins TRBV19 to TRBJ2-2, with TRBD2 as a possible D gene (5 bases). There are 13 residues in the CDR3. The V gene's germline CDR1 is LNHDA and CDR2 SQIVND (reference sequence). V lost 3 bases and J 6 bases, leaving 8 bases between the germline ends. Here the CDR3 DNA reads TGTGCCAGTAGTATTCGGGGAGCCGGGGAGCTGTTTTTT. This encodes CASSIRGAGELFF.